This TCR beta chain was sequenced during a study of cytomegalovirus exposure and HLA in healthy donors. About the research overall: When roughly 420 donors were genotyped, roughly 78% of them were found to fall in the Caucasian-associated ancestry cluster.

The CDR3 consists of 14 residues. Germline-derived CDR1 and CDR2 are LGHNA and YSLEER. Unmatched junction bases numbered 1, after V lost 4 bases and J lost 4 bases. PCR amplification relied on 60 Vbeta primers (plus 13 Jbeta primers). Clones were sequenced by immunoSEQ multiplex PCR, and TCRdb holds only the in-frame ones, with some missing. With about 50,000 clones in the sample, the ten largest clones hold about 1%. Regarding this clone: Its antigen remains unidentified.

Study-level points and caveats: In a later analysis, HLA-associated beta chains showed higher expansion and lower generation probabilities than comparable chains.

V and J are TRBV4-3 and TRBJ2-3; 11 positions match TRBD1. The TCR originated in a woman aged 40 to 55 in good health and CMV-seronegative. Sequenced material: PBMCs. CDR3 loop: CASSPGQGADTQYF. In nucleotides, the CDR3 is TGCGCCAGCAGCCCGGGACAGGGGGCAGATACGCAGTATTTT.